Shown below are 6 T cell receptor beta chains from a single sample sequenced in a study of cytomegalovirus exposure and HLA in healthy donors. PCR primers comprised 60 Vbeta and 13 Jbeta primers. The repertoire was sequenced with immunoSEQ multiplex PCR; TCRdb's copy has only in-frame clones and lacks some. The sample carries 190,000 or so clones, 65% to 85% recorded once. The sequencing input was PBMCs. The receptors shown here come from a boy aged 2 to 9 in good health and CMV-seronegative.

This chain uses TRBV7-2 with TRBJ1-1, with D possibly matching TRBD1 (5 bases). Germline V gene data show CDR1 as SGHTA and CDR2 as FQGNSA. CDR3 length equals 15 residues. The V end was cut by 2 bases, the J end by 2 bases, with 12 bases between. This CDR3 is CASSLFGQGNTEAFF. The CDR3 nucleotides read TGTGCCAGCAGCTTATTTGGGCAGGGAAACACTGAAGCTTTCTTT.

The chain is built from TRBV6-5 and TRBJ2-3; a possible D gene is TRBD2 (5 bases). Trimming left V 5 bases short and J 2 bases short, with 14 bases between. CDR3 length: 15 amino acids. Germline values: CDR1 MNHEY, CDR2 SVGAGI. This CDR3 is CASSPTPGNTDTQYF. Here the CDR3 DNA reads TGTGCCAGCAGTCCTACACCGGGAAACACAGATACGCAGTATTTT.

V gene TRBV7-9 combines with J gene TRBJ1-4; D is undetermined. Trimming left V 2 bases short and J 8 bases short, with 12 bases between. CDR1 is SEHNR, CDR2 FQNEAQ, per germline (reference sequence). CDR3 length: 14 residues. The CDR3 is CASSLSGLREKLFF. CDR3 nucleotides: TGTGCCAGCAGCTTAAGCGGTCTAAGGGAAAAACTGTTTTTT.

A word on this clone: One end of the junction varies from germline; a read error may be responsible. The chain is built from TRBV2 and TRBJ2-3; 9 nucleotides line up with TRBD2. The length of the CDR3 is 12 residues. Germline V lookup: CDR1 SNHLY, CDR2 FYNNEI. Written as DNA, the CDR3 is TGTGCCAGCCCGGGCGGGGGGACTAGCCGCGATTTT. This translates into CASPGGGTSRDF.

This clone was counted a few times. The chain recombines TRBV19 with TRBJ1-5, with 8 bases aligning to TRBD1. CDR1 is LNHDA, CDR2 SQIVND, per germline (reference sequence). The CDR3 totals 15 residues. The V and J ends lost 5 bases and 4 bases, in that order; junction bases with no gene match: 7. CDR3 in DNA: TGTGCCAGTAGTCTGGACAGGGCGGGTAATCAGCCCCAGCATTTT. It encodes CASSLDRAGNQPQHF.

This chain connects TRBV19 to TRBJ2-3; tentative D call: TRBD2 (5 bases). Germline V gene lookup returns CDR1 LNHDA and CDR2 SQIVND (reference sequence). V was shortened by 3 bases and J by 0 bases, with 13 bases between the two germline ends. CDR3 size: 16 residues. The CDR3 DNA sequence: TGTGCCAGTAGTATGAGGGCTGGCGGAAGCACAGATACGCAGTATTTT. Translating gives CASSMRAGGSTDTQYF.